This TCR beta chain was recovered during a study of T cells in Graves' hyperthyroidism and ophthalmopathy. Findings and limits, study-wide: Ophthalmopathy got predicted by the model a median 6.5 months before its onset.

Germline V gives CDR1 SGHAT, CDR2 FQDESV (reference sequence). CDR3 length: 20 amino acids. V shed 3 bases and J 1 base; nucleotides not matched to a gene: 20. This clonotype came up a few times. Antigen specificity is unknown. TCR beta CDR3 region amplification was performed from RNA transcripts. When the TCR CDR3 underwent first-round RT-PCR, the HTBI primer set was used. Via MiXCR, TCRdb re-called the multiplex PCR reads, giving one row per CDR3 protein. This sample has about 350,000 distinct CDR3 sequences, with approximately 18% found just once. The clonotype originates from a young woman with Graves' hyperthyroidism that later progressed to Graves' ophthalmopathy. Source material: blood. This chain joins TRBV11-1 and TRBJ1-1; 7 bases agree with TRBD1. As DNA, the CDR3 is TGTGCCAGCAGCTTTAGGTCCGCGCAGGGGGGCTCACCTAAGAACACTGAAGCTTTCTTT. It translates to CASSFRSAQGGSPKNTEAFF.